The present TCR beta chain was sequenced within a study of T cell repertoires in cytomegalovirus infection. Study-level background: The study used recently identified HLA-C-restricted and well-studied HLA-B-restricted CMV epitopes. Both a matching HLA type and CMV infection were indicated by public TCR beta signatures.

TCRdb called the reads again in MiXCR, with one record for every CDR3 protein. Of roughly 120,000 distinct CDR3 sequences listed, 25% to 35% are singletons. Findings and caveats of the study: Totalled public TCR beta family frequency picked out people who carried CMV plus the relevant HLA. CMV-specific TCR beta clonotypes restricted by HLA-C dominated the ex vivo response.

CDR1 is SGHDT and CDR2 is YYEEEE in the germline V gene. V was cut by 0 bases and J by 1 base, with 4 bases left in between. The CDR3 contains 13 residues. This clonotype was seen more than once but under ten times. Its cognate antigen is unknown. J is TRBJ1-1 and V is TRBV5-6; D remains ambiguous. The specimen comprised CD8+ T cells from cultured PBMCs, sampled from culture after CMV antigen stimulation. The TCR was taken from a human donor in good health (CMV status not recorded). Some clones in this sample may be carry-over from other donors' samples. The CDR3 region is CASSLEENTEAFF. In DNA, the CDR3 is TGTGCCAGCAGCTTGGAGGAGAACACTGAAGCTTTCTTT.